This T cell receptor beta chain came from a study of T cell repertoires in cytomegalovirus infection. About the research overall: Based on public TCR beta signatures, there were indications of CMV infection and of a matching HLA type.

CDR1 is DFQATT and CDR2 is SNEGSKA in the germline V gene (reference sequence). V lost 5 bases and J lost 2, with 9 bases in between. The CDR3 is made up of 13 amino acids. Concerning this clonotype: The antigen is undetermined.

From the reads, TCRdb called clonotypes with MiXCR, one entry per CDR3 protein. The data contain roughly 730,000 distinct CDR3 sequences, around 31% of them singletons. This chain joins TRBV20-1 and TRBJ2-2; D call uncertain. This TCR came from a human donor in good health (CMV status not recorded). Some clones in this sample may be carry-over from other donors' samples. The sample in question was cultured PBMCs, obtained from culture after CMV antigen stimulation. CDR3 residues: CSAAYENTGELFF. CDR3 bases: TGCAGTGCTGCCTACGAAAACACCGGGGAGCTGTTTTTT.